A single sample is the source of the 29 T cell receptor beta chains below, sequenced in a study of shared clonotypes between healthy human individuals. The data were produced by immunoSEQ multiplex PCR, yet TCRdb's version contains in-frame clones alone and is incomplete. The profile shows about 980,000 clones, over 75% of them singletons. Sample: memory CD4+ T cells sorted from blood. Specified subset: CD45RA-negative fraction. Receptors were obtained from a man aged 18 to 29 in good health.

This clone was seen more than once but under ten times. The chain recombines TRBV4-1 with TRBJ2-1; the match to TRBD2 covers 9 bases. The CDR3 covers 16 residues. CDR1 is MGHRA, CDR2 YSYEKL, per germline. Trimming at V came to 3 bases and at J to 0 bases, leaving 3 bases not matched to a gene. CDR3 sequence (DNA): TGCGCCAGCAGCCAGGGTAGCGGGAGCTCCTACAATGAGCAGTTCTTC. It codes for CASSQGSGSSYNEQFF.

The V call is TRBV9, the J call TRBJ2-3; D gene uncertain. The CDR3 totals 16 residues. Trimming removed 0 bases at V and 0 bases at J, with 11 bases between. CDR1 is SGDLS, CDR2 YYNGEE, per germline. CDR3 DNA: TGTGCCAGCAGCGTAGGTTCGTCACAGAGCACAGATACGCAGTATTTT. It specifies CASSVGSSQSTDTQYF.

As for this clone: Additional DNA sequences in this sample encode the identical CDR3. The chain is built from TRBV7-9 and TRBJ1-1; no firm D call. Trimming cost V 2 bases and J 0 bases, with 4 bases left between them. The CDR3 covers 13 residues. CDR1 is SEHNR and CDR2 is FQNEAQ in the germline V gene (reference sequence). The CDR3 sequence is CASSLSVNTEAFF. For the CDR3, the DNA is TGTGCCAGCAGCTTATCGGTGAACACTGAAGCTTTCTTT. The full variable domain, rest sourced from reference TRBV7-9 and TRBJ1-1, is DTGVSQNPRHKITKRGQNVTFRCDPISEHNRLYWYRQTLGQGPEFLTYFQNEAQLEKSRLLSDRFSAERPKGSFSTLEIQRTEQGDSAMYLCASSLSVNTEAFFGQGTRLTVV.

Details on this clone: This may be a read error, as it is one base from a much larger clone. This chain links TRBV19 with TRBJ1-4; TRBD1 matches 9 bases. The length of the CDR3 is 14 residues. V was clipped by 6 bases and J by 5 bases; unmatched bases: 4. The V gene's germline CDR1 is LNHDA and CDR2 SQIVND (reference sequence). The CDR3 loop is CASSSGTGNEKLFF. DNA of the CDR3: TGTGCCAGTAGCTCCGGGACAGGGAATGAAAAACTGTTTTTT.

This clone was seen once. The V call is TRBV29-1, the J call TRBJ1-3; possible D gene TRBD1, 6 bases. The length of the CDR3 is 13 residues. The V end lost 5 bases, the J end lost 4 bases, and 12 bases lay between the germline ends. Germline V CDR1 and CDR2: SQVTM, ANQGSEA. The CDR3 here is CSVRTVGGNTIYF. As DNA, the CDR3 is TGCAGCGTTAGGACAGTCGGAGGAAACACCATATATTTT.

Turning to this clone: The sample holds other DNA sequences that translate to the same CDR3. This chain uses TRBV30 with TRBJ1-3; no clear D. The CDR3 sequence is 15 residues long. Germline-derived CDR1 and CDR2 are GTSNPN and SVGIG (reference sequence). The V end lost 1 base, the J end lost 4 bases, and 14 bases lay between the germline ends. DNA of the CDR3: TGTGCCTGGAGTGCGGGCCAGGCGGCCGGAAACACCATATATTTT. It is translated as CAWSAGQAAGNTIYF.

The rearrangement links TRBV6-5 to TRBJ1-2; 12 bases line up with TRBD1. V dropped 7 bases and J dropped 9; count of bases not matched to a gene: 12. The CDR3 contains 15 residues. Per the germline V gene, CDR1 is MNHEY and CDR2 is SVGAGI. The CDR3 loop reads CASTTDRGQGASYTF. For the CDR3, the DNA is TGTGCCAGCACCACAGATAGGGGACAGGGGGCTAGCTACACCTTC.

The chain carries TRBV7-9 and TRBJ2-3, with D unresolved. Per the germline V gene, CDR1 is SEHNR and CDR2 is FQNEAQ (reference sequence). Trimming took 2 bases from V and 10 from J, leaving 19 bases between them. The length of the CDR3 is 15 residues. The CDR3 spells CASSLQDGGLFAQYF. The CDR3 DNA reads as TGTGCCAGCAGCTTACAGGACGGTGGGTTGTTTGCGCAGTATTTT.

The chain couples TRBV15 to TRBJ1-2, with unresolved D. V lost 0 bases and J lost 7, with 12 bases in between. Germline V CDR1 and CDR2: LNHNV, YYDKDF (reference sequence). The CDR3 loop spans 14 amino acids. CDR3 nucleotides: TGTGCCACCAGCAGAGAAATCGGAGTCAGTGGCTACACCTTC. Amino acids: CATSREIGVSGYTF.

Only one count was recorded for this clone. The chain employs TRBV6-1 and TRBJ1-2; TRBD1 is a possible D gene (5 bases). The V gene lost 6 bases and the J gene lost 7 bases, with 15 bases spanning the gap. The CDR3 consists of 13 residues. Germline loops: CDR1 MNHNS, CDR2 SASEGT. This chain's CDR3 is CASSLEGVIGYTF. The CDR3 nucleotides are TGTGCCAGCAGCCTCGAAGGGGTGATTGGCTACACCTTC.

The chain couples TRBV20-1 to TRBJ2-5, with D maybe TRBD1 (6 bases). The CDR3 is 11 amino acids. Germline V CDR1 and CDR2: DFQATT, SNEGSKA (reference sequence). V was shortened by 6 bases and J by 7 bases, with 12 bases between the two germline ends. CDR3 coding DNA: TGCAGTGCGGGGGCTCTGATGACCCAGTACTTC. Translated, it gives CSAGALMTQYF.

This clone has just one count. The V call is TRBV7-2, the J call TRBJ2-5; 8 bases fit TRBD2. This CDR3 comprises 15 residues. J was trimmed by 5 bases and V by 0 bases; bases with no gene match: 5. CDR1 is SGHTA and CDR2 is FQGNSA in the germline V gene. CDR3 protein: CASSLASGSVETQYF. Written as DNA, the CDR3 is TGTGCCAGCAGCTTAGCCAGCGGGAGTGTGGAGACCCAGTACTTC.

The chain combines TRBV19 with TRBJ1-2; D ambiguous. CDR1 and CDR2 from the germline V gene are LNHDA and SQIVND (reference sequence). The CDR3 is 14 amino acids. Trimming took off 7 bases at V and 6 bases at J, with 18 bases between the two ends. CDR3 sequence (DNA): TGTGCCAGTACCGAAAGATGGGGAGGGAATGGCTACACCTTC. As protein: CASTERWGGNGYTF.

This clone was recorded only once. The chain has TRBV11-2 and TRBJ1-4; 8 nucleotides agree with TRBD1. Germline assignment: CDR1 SGHAT and CDR2 FQNNGV. CDR3 length equals 14 residues. The ends lost 4 bases at V and 5 bases at J; junction bases unmatched: 3. In DNA, the CDR3 is TGTGCCAGCAGCTCCCGGGACAGGAATGAAAAACTGTTTTTT. Protein sequence: CASSSRDRNEKLFF.

This clone came up a few times. The CDR3 bases are TGTGCCAGCAGCCAATCCACAGTGCAGAGCGGCTACACCTTC. As protein: CASSQSTVQSGYTF. The chain is built from TRBV16 and TRBJ1-2; D gene uncertain. The CDR3 is 14 residues long. Germline V gene lookup returns CDR1 KGHSY and CDR2 FQNENV. With 0 bases removed from V and 8 bases from J, the gap between germline ends came to 13 bases.

The V and J genes are TRBV19 and TRBJ2-6, with a possible D match to TRBD1 (5 bases). The CDR3 is 15 residues long. CDR1 is LNHDA, CDR2 SQIVND, per germline (reference sequence). Trimming stripped 2 bases from V and 1 base from J, with 6 bases between. The CDR3 here is CASSISGSGANVLTF. The DNA of the CDR3 is TGTGCCAGTAGTATATCAGGGTCTGGGGCCAACGTCCTGACTTTC.

The chain carries TRBV30 and TRBJ1-2; the match to TRBD1 covers 7 bases. Germline V gives CDR1 GTSNPN, CDR2 SVGIG (reference sequence). The V segment lost 0 bases and the J segment 6 bases; nucleotides outside the gene matches: 7. The CDR3 consists of 14 residues. The CDR3 DNA reads as TGTGCCTGGAGTGTCCCGGACAGGATGCATGGCTACACCTTC. It specifies CAWSVPDRMHGYTF.

This chain joins TRBV20-1 and TRBJ2-1; tentative D call: TRBD2 (5 bases). The V gene's germline CDR1 is DFQATT and CDR2 SNEGSKA (reference sequence). Trimming stripped 5 bases from V and 15 bases from J, with 17 bases between. The CDR3 runs 11 residues. CDR3 nucleotides: TGCAGTGCTCCAACTGGTCAGCGGACGTTCTTC. It yields the protein CSAPTGQRTFF.

This chain joins TRBV5-4 and TRBJ2-2, with 8 bases matching TRBD2. V gave up 6 bases and J gave up 5 bases; unmatched junction bases: 12. CDR3 length: 16 residues. Germline-derived CDR1 and CDR2 are SGHNT and YYREEE (reference sequence). The CDR3 DNA follows: TGTGCCAGCACCCGCGTCAGTGCGGGAGGTACCGGGGAGCTGTTTTTT. Its translation is CASTRVSAGGTGELFF.

The chain joins TRBV5-4 to TRBJ2-7, with TRBD1 matching 7 bases. J was trimmed by 2 bases and V by 0 bases; bases with no gene match: 8. The CDR3 runs 16 residues. Looked up from germline, CDR1 is SGHNT and CDR2 is YYREEE (reference sequence). For the CDR3, the DNA is TGTGCCAGCAGCTTGGAGTTGGGGGACAGCCCCTACGAGCAGTACTTC. Translated: CASSLELGDSPYEQYF.

To note about this clone: One base away lies a much larger clone, so this may be a sequencing read error. The identical CDR3 is also encoded by other nucleotide sequences in the sample. The chain uses TRBV9 and TRBJ1-2, with D possibly being TRBD1 (6 bases). CDR3 size: 13 residues. Germline V gene data show CDR1 as SGDLS and CDR2 as YYNGEE. V lost 4 bases, J lost 2 bases, and 9 bases lay in between. CDR3 amino acids: CASSPTGNYGYTF. In DNA, the CDR3 is TGTGCCAGCAGCCCTACAGGGAACTATGGCTACACCTTC. Combining the CDR3 with reference TRBV9 and TRBJ1-2 gives the whole variable domain DSGVTQTPKHLITATGQRVTLRCSPRSGDLSVYWYQQSLDQGLQFLIQYYNGEERAKGNILERFSAQQFPDLHSELNLSSLELGDSALYFCASSPTGNYGYTFGSGTRLTVV.

The chain employs TRBV9 and TRBJ2-4, with 8 bases identical to TRBD2. V shed 3 bases, J shed 1 base, and the junction held 3 bases outside the gene matches. The CDR3 spans 15 residues. Germline loops: CDR1 SGDLS, CDR2 YYNGEE. The CDR3: CASSGASGAKNIQYF. The CDR3 DNA reads as TGTGCCAGCAGCGGGGCTAGCGGGGCCAAAAACATTCAGTACTTC. The full variable domain, in which reference TRBV9 and TRBJ2-4 provide the parts outside the CDR3, is DSGVTQTPKHLITATGQRVTLRCSPRSGDLSVYWYQQSLDQGLQFLIQYYNGEERAKGNILERFSAQQFPDLHSELNLSSLELGDSALYFCASSGASGAKNIQYFGAGTRLSVL.

The chain carries TRBV9 and TRBJ1-3; tentatively, D is TRBD1 (5 bases). The CDR3 is made up of 16 amino acids. The germline V gene encodes CDR1 SGDLS and CDR2 YYNGEE. Trimming took 0 bases from V and 2 from J, leaving 12 bases between them. The CDR3 loop is CASSVAGGPPGNTIYF. CDR3 nucleotides: TGTGCCAGCAGCGTAGCTGGGGGACCTCCTGGAAACACCATATATTTT.

The J gene is TRBJ2-3, the V gene TRBV18, with TRBD1 matching 8 bases. Germline-derived CDR1 and CDR2 are KGHSH and LQKENI. Trimming at V came to 3 bases and at J to 8 bases, leaving 13 bases not matched to a gene. This CDR3 has 16 amino acids. CDR3 sequence reads: CASSPSGQGAAVTQYF. For the CDR3, the DNA is TGTGCCAGCTCACCCTCGGGGCAGGGGGCAGCGGTTACGCAGTATTTT.

This chain connects TRBV6-1 to TRBJ1-6; D gene uncertain. Between the trimmed V and J ends, which lost 6 bases and 11 bases, there was a span of 14 bases. The CDR3 length is 13 residues. Germline values: CDR1 MNHNS, CDR2 SASEGT. The CDR3 region is CASSLPGRAPLHF. The CDR3 region has the DNA TGTGCCAGCAGCCTCCCGGGGAGAGCACCCCTCCACTTT.

This clone was seen once. The gene calls are TRBV28 and TRBJ1-1; 8 positions agree with TRBD1. V dropped 6 bases and J dropped 11; count of bases not matched to a gene: 14. Germline lookup yields CDR1 MDHEN and CDR2 SYDVKM. This CDR3 has 14 residues. The CDR3 DNA reads as TGTGCCAGCAGCCTACCAGGGGGCGCGTTGGTGGCTTTCTTT. Translating gives CASSLPGGALVAFF.

As to this clone: The same CDR3 is also encoded by other DNA sequences in this sample. The chain uses TRBV6-5 and TRBJ1-1; D gene unclear. Germline lookup yields CDR1 MNHEY and CDR2 SVGAGI. The ends were cut back, 2 bases at V and 6 bases at J, with 7 bases in the middle. The CDR3 contains 12 residues. CDR3 residues: CASSYDGAEAFF. CDR3 bases: TGTGCCAGCAGTTACGACGGGGCTGAAGCTTTCTTT.

The chain employs TRBV7-8 and TRBJ2-7, with D perhaps assigned TRBD1 or TRBD2 (6 bases each). The CDR3 totals 19 residues. CDR1 SGHVS and CDR2 FQNEAQ come from the germline V gene. The germline V and J ends were trimmed by 2 bases and 0 bases, with 23 bases remaining between them. The CDR3 DNA sequence: TGTGCCAGCAGCTTAACGGACCGACTAGGGGGAGGACGCTCCTACGAGCAGTACTTC. Encoded protein: CASSLTDRLGGGRSYEQYF.

This rearrangement joins TRBV6-4 to TRBJ2-3; 9 bases line up with TRBD2. Germline V lookup: CDR1 MRHNA, CDR2 SNTAGT. This CDR3 contains 15 residues. The ends lost 3 bases at V and 5 bases at J; junction bases unmatched: 6. CDR3 bases: TGTGCCAGCAGTGAGGGGCGGGGGGGCCGAGATACGCAGTATTTT. Translation gives CASSEGRGGRDTQYF.